This passage covers 11 T cell receptor beta chains from one sample sequenced in a study of T cells in Graves' hyperthyroidism and ophthalmopathy. The TCR beta CDR3 regions underwent amplification using RNA transcripts as the source. In the first-round RT-PCR of the TCR CDR3, the HTBI primer set was used. TCRdb independently ran MiXCR on the multiplex PCR reads; one entry per CDR3 protein. The sample shows around 500,000 distinct CDR3 sequences, 14% of them seen only once. Sequencing was done on a sample of blood. These TCRs come from a woman between 35 and 50 years old with Graves' hyperthyroidism.

This clonotype has a count of ten or more. The genes are TRBV6-1 and TRBJ2-5; 12 bases fit TRBD2. Germline CDR1 and CDR2: MNHNS and SASEGT. V lost 7 bases to trimming and J lost 4 bases; unmatched junction nucleotides: 10. The CDR3 has 16 amino acids. CDR3: CASNSGLAGSGETQYF. The CDR3 DNA reads TGTGCCAGCAATTCCGGACTAGCGGGATCGGGAGAGACCCAGTACTTC.

This clonotype showed up many times. J is TRBJ1-2 and V is TRBV6-1, with D perhaps matching TRBD1 (5 bases). Trimming left V 6 bases short and J 2 bases short, with 16 bases between. Germline loops: CDR1 MNHNS, CDR2 SASEGT. The CDR3 is 15 residues long. The DNA of the CDR3 is TGTGCCAGCAGCCCAATGGGGGAAACGAACTATGGCTACACCTTC. Translating gives CASSPMGETNYGYTF.

The rearrangement uses TRBV19 and TRBJ1-3; D unresolved. Germline loops: CDR1 LNHDA, CDR2 SQIVND (reference sequence). V lost 6 bases to trimming and J lost 5 bases, with 2 bases between them. The CDR3 has 10 amino acids. The CDR3 DNA follows: TGTGCCAGTAGACGAAACACCATATATTTT. Translation gives CASRRNTIYF.

Note on this clonotype: A much larger clone lies one base from this, so it may be a read error. The chain joins TRBV5-1 to TRBJ2-1; D gene unclear. The CDR3 is 11 amino acids. Trimming shortened V by 6 bases and J by 10 bases, and 11 bases separated the two germline ends. The V gene's germline CDR1 is SGHRS and CDR2 YFSETQ. In DNA form, the CDR3 reads TGCGCCAGCATGAGTGACCGGGAGCAGTTCTTC. This translates into CASMSDREQFF.

This clonotype occurred many times. The V gene is TRBV2, the J gene TRBJ2-7, with D possibly matching TRBD2 (7 bases). CDR1 and CDR2 from the germline V gene are SNHLY and FYNNEI. The CDR3 length is 16 residues. Trimming took 7 bases from V and 0 from J, leaving 19 bases between them. CDR3 DNA sequence: TGTGCCAGCACCCTGGAGTGGGGAGGGGGCTCCTACGAGCAGTACTTC. Translating gives CASTLEWGGGSYEQYF.

This clonotype was observed at least ten times. This rearrangement joins TRBV20-1 to TRBJ1-2, with a tentative D call TRBD1 (5 bases). This CDR3 region has 15 residues. The V end lost 6 bases, the J end lost 4 bases, and 21 bases lay between the germline ends. Germline V CDR1 and CDR2: DFQATT, SNEGSKA (reference sequence). The CDR3 DNA sequence: TGCAGTGCCGCCAGCCGGGGGAGGAGGGCCTATGGCTACACCTTC. It codes for CSAASRGRRAYGYTF.

This clonotype was recorded many times. The chain carries TRBV2 and TRBJ2-1; D may be TRBD1 or TRBD2 (5 bases each). The ends were cut back, 5 bases at V and 7 bases at J, with 12 bases in the middle. This CDR3 contains 13 residues. The germline V gene encodes CDR1 SNHLY and CDR2 FYNNEI. As DNA, the CDR3 is TGTGCCAGCAGTCGGGACCTAGGGAATGAGCAGTTCTTC. Translated, it gives CASSRDLGNEQFF.

To note about this clonotype: A much larger clone lies one base from this, so it may be a read error. The J gene is TRBJ2-5, the V gene TRBV5-1; D may be TRBD1 (6 bases). This CDR3 contains 15 residues. Trimming shortened V by 3 bases and J by 1 base, and 13 bases separated the two germline ends. CDR1 is SGHRS and CDR2 is YFSETQ in the germline V gene. The CDR3: CASSSRTEGQETQYF. CDR3 bases: TGCGCCAGCAGCTCAAGGACAGAGGGCCAAGAGACCCAGTACTTC.

This chain connects TRBV2 to TRBJ2-3; a possible D gene is TRBD2 (6 bases). The V end was cut by 1 base, the J end by 1 base, with 9 bases between. The CDR3 is 15 amino acids. Germline CDR1 SNHLY, CDR2 FYNNEI. Here the CDR3 reads CASSEVRGGTDTQYF. CDR3 nucleotide sequence: TGTGCCAGCAGTGAAGTGCGGGGTGGCACAGATACGCAGTATTTT.

V and J are TRBV20-1 and TRBJ2-3; D gene ambiguous. V shed 3 bases and J shed 5 bases, with 9 bases lying between them. The CDR3 totals 12 residues. The germline gives CDR1 DFQATT, CDR2 SNEGSKA (reference sequence). Here the CDR3 reads CSARVLRDTQYF. The CDR3 nucleotides are TGCAGTGCTAGGGTTTTGAGAGATACGCAGTATTTT.

This chain links TRBV20-1 with TRBJ1-4; unclear D gene. The CDR3 is 14 amino acids. Germline lookup yields CDR1 DFQATT and CDR2 SNEGSKA (reference sequence). V was shortened by 3 bases and J by 0 bases, with 8 bases between the two germline ends. The CDR3 DNA follows: TGCAGTGCTAGTTTACGTCCAACTAATGAAAAACTGTTTTTT. Translation: CSASLRPTNEKLFF.